The present T cell receptor beta chain was sequenced within a study of T cell repertoires in cytomegalovirus infection. Study-wide context: Public TCR beta signatures provided an indication of both CMV infection and a matching HLA type.

A single record per CDR3 protein comes from TCRdb applying MiXCR to the reads. This sample has over 250,000 distinct CDR3 sequences; less than 25% occur once, and the top ten carry roughly a fifth. Per the germline V gene, CDR1 is LNHDA and CDR2 is SQIVND (reference sequence). The V gene lost 3 bases and the J gene lost 5 bases, with 18 bases spanning the gap. There are 16 residues in the CDR3. This clonotype has just a few counts. Its antigen is unknown. The receptor was derived from a human donor in good health (CMV status not recorded). Some clones in this sample may be carry-over from other donors' samples. V and J are TRBV19 and TRBJ2-3, with D maybe TRBD2 (5 bases). Here the sequenced sample was cultured PBMCs, taken from culture after CMV antigen stimulation. The CDR3 nucleotides read TGTGCCAGTAGTATGAGTGCGGGCATAGGCGGAGATACGCAGTATTTT. Translation: CASSMSAGIGGDTQYF.